This T cell receptor beta chain comes out of a study of control samples from healthy donors and cancer patients. Only in-frame clones appear in the TCRdb table, and some are missing; sequencing was by immunoSEQ multiplex PCR. The table lists 160,000 or so clones, 90% to 95% of them singletons. This CDR3 is built from 14 residues. Germline V gene lookup returns CDR1 SGHNT and CDR2 YYREEE (reference sequence). V lost 5 bases and J lost 2; bases outside the gene matches: 6. The TCR sequence derives from a man between 60 and 70 years old with colorectal cancer. The chain joins TRBV5-4 to TRBJ1-1; 7 nucleotides agree with TRBD1. The sequencing input was PBMCs. CDR3 sequence (DNA): TGTGCCAGCAGACCCCGGACAGGCAACACTGAAGCTTTCTTT. Encoded protein: CASRPRTGNTEAFF.